The T cell receptor beta chain under discussion was sequenced for a study of blood T cell repertoires in COVID-19 (dated by TCRdb to the early 2020s). About the full investigation: Samples from collaborators originated in the United States, Italy and Spain and spanned both the acute and convalescent phases of COVID-19. The prospective study material was composed of cDNA or gDNA derived from T cells, B-cell-depleted T cells, or PBMCs. Subjects who had been exposed to COVID-19, were actively infected with it, or had recovered from it provided the deeply sampled blood TCRbeta repertoires that made up the dataset. The repertoires were released in a freely available public database intended as a resource for research on the immune response to SARS-CoV-2. Samples were obtained from the ongoing ImmuneRACE study (first 160 participants) and from 1,254 subjects provided by 6 global collaborators. A de-identified subject ID, COVID-19 status, age in years and sex were almost always included in the sample metadata. HLA class I and class II types, where available, came from metadata supplied by the sample provider rather than from assay-based typing. Study-wide conclusions, independent of this receptor: The quantity of clinical and demographic metadata differed by source and by participant and was supplied without curation.

The collaborating institutions used their own protocols to collect whole blood in K2EDTA tubes. For TCRbeta analysis, collaborators shipped samples as frozen whole blood, isolated PBMCs, or DNA extracted from either of those sample types. The CDR3 contains 15 residues, cysteine and phenylalanine counted. The retained sequence is limited to the CDR3, 45 bases, with the frame set at the first base. From a lookup of the germline V gene, CDR1 and CDR2 are LGHNA and YNFKEQ. V is trimmed back by 1 base and J by 8 bases, and the junction contains 2 bases that no gene match accounts for. Details on this clone: There is no known antigen for this receptor. No clone much larger than this one lies a single base away; base qualities are absent.

The immunoSEQ Assay, a bias-controlled multiplex PCR, was used to amplify TCRbeta CDR3 regions from genomic DNA. Per the authors' processing: Nucleated cell counts per sample were estimated from amplification of reference gene primers within the assay. To quantify the absolute abundance of each unique TCRbeta CDR3 rearrangement, sequence reads were collapsed and filtered. For each sample, productive Simpson clonality was calculated as the square root of Simpson's diversity index across productive rearrangements. TCRdb mirrors the immuneACCESS table, restricted to in-frame sequences. Some clones are absent from its copies; in checked studies, under half trace to an unresolved V gene, and the reason for the others is unknown. For V, J and clone size, that table is used; D and trimming come from the DNA. Present in this sample are about 150,000 clones, approximately 82% of which were seen just once. In total, the top ten clones hold approximately 9.4% of the sample.

This chain joins TRBV4-2 to TRBJ1-6; 10 bases in between match TRBD1. The sequence came from a woman in her 50s with acute or convalescent COVID-19. Specimen: peripheral blood. The DNA sequence follows: TGTGCCAGCAGCCAAGGGGACAGGGGAGATTCACCCCTCCACTTT. Its translation is CASSQGDRGDSPLHF.